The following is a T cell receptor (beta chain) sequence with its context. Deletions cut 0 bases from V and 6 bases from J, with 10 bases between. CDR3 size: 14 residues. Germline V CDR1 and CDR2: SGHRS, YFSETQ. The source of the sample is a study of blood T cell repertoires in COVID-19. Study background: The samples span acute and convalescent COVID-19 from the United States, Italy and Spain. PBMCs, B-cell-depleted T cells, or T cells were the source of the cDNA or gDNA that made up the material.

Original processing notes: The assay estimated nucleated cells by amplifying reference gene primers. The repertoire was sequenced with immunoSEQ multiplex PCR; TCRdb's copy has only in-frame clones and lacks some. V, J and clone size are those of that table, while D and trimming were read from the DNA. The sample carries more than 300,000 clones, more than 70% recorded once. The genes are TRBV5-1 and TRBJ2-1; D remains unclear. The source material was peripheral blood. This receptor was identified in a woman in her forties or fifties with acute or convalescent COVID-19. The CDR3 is CASSLGSVRNEQFF. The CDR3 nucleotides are TGCGCCAGCAGCTTGGGTTCAGTCCGCAATGAGCAGTTCTTC.